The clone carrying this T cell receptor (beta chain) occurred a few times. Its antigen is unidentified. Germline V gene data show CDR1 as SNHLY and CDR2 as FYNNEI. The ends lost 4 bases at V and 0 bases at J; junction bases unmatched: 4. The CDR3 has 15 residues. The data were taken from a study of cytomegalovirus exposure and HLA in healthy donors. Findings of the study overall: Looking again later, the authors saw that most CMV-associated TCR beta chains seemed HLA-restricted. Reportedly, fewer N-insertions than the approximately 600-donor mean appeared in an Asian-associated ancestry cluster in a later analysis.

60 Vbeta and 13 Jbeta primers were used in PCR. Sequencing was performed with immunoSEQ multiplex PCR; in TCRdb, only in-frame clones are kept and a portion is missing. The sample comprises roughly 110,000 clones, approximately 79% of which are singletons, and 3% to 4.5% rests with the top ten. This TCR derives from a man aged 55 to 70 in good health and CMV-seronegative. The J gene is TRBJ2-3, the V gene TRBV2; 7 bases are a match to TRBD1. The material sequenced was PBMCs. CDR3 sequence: CASSVQGLSTDTQYF. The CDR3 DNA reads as TGTGCCAGCAGTGTACAGGGGCTTAGCACAGATACGCAGTATTTT.